These 31 T cell receptor beta chains originate from one sample sequenced in a study of cytomegalovirus exposure and HLA in healthy donors. The PCR had 60 Vbeta and 13 Jbeta primers. Data came from immunoSEQ multiplex PCR; TCRdb stores just in-frame clones and leaves some out. The table has about 120,000 clones, over 60% seen once. Sequenced sample: PBMCs. Source of these receptors: a man younger than 30 in good health and CMV-seropositive.

This chain uses TRBV5-6 with TRBJ2-2; a weak D match, TRBD1 (5 bases). Germline CDR1 is SGHDT and CDR2 is YYEEEE. This CDR3 has 14 amino acids. The V and J ends lost 4 bases and 5 bases respectively, with 12 bases between them. The CDR3 nucleotides are TGTGCCAGCAGCCTGGCAGGGAAAACCGGGGAGCTGTTTTTT. Its protein is CASSLAGKTGELFF.

Here the CDR3 DNA reads TGTGCCAGCAGTTATAACCGGGAGAAGAACACTGAAGCTTTCTTT. Translating gives CASSYNREKNTEAFF. This sequence joins TRBV6-5 and TRBJ1-1; D not resolved. Germline-derived CDR1 and CDR2 are MNHEY and SVGAGI. V was cut by 3 bases and J by 1 base, with 12 bases left in between. The CDR3 loop spans 15 amino acids.

V and J are TRBV4-1 and TRBJ2-1; D might be TRBD2 (6 bases). CDR1 is MGHRA, CDR2 YSYEKL, per germline. CDR3 length: 13 residues. Trimming cost V 2 bases and J 6 bases, with 8 bases left between them. CDR3 bases: TGCGCCAGCAGCCAACGTAGCGGCAATGAGCAGTTCTTC. Translation gives CASSQRSGNEQFF.

The chain recombines TRBV9 with TRBJ1-1; possibly TRBD1 for D (5 bases). CDR3 length: 15 residues. Germline V gene data show CDR1 as SGDLS and CDR2 as YYNGEE. The V end was cut by 2 bases, the J end by 0 bases, with 11 bases between. CDR3: CASSVQGSMNTEAFF. For the CDR3, the DNA is TGTGCCAGCAGCGTTCAGGGATCCATGAACACTGAAGCTTTCTTT.

This rearrangement joins TRBV9 to TRBJ1-1; D may be TRBD1 (5 bases). This CDR3 is 15 amino acids long. V shed 5 bases and J shed 4 bases, with 18 bases lying between them. Germline lookup yields CDR1 SGDLS and CDR2 YYNGEE. The CDR3 DNA reads as TGTGCCAGCAGTGGCTACGGGGGGGGAGGCACTGAAGCTTTCTTT. This sequence encodes CASSGYGGGGTEAFF.

The V and J genes are TRBV4-1 and TRBJ1-4; TRBD1 matches at 12 bases. The CDR3 has 17 residues. V shed 0 bases and J 7 bases; nucleotides not matched to a gene: 6. Germline assignment: CDR1 MGHRA and CDR2 YSYEKL. CDR3 loop: CASSQDLGTGGFEKLFF. The CDR3 nucleotides are TGCGCCAGCAGCCAAGATCTGGGGACAGGGGGCTTTGAAAAACTGTTTTTT.

V usage is TRBV6-4 and J usage is TRBJ1-2, with unresolved D. Per the germline V gene, CDR1 is MRHNA and CDR2 is SNTAGT. CDR3 length equals 13 residues. The ends were cut back, 5 bases at V and 4 bases at J, with 11 bases in the middle. The CDR3 reads CASSPDSGYGYTF. Here the CDR3 DNA reads TGTGCCAGCAGTCCGGACTCTGGCTATGGCTACACCTTC.

The chain carries TRBV6-5 and TRBJ2-7, with 7 positions matching TRBD2. The CDR3 covers 15 residues. V dropped 5 bases and J dropped 2; count of bases not matched to a gene: 9. Germline CDR1 is MNHEY and CDR2 is SVGAGI. Written as DNA, the CDR3 is TGTGCCAGCAGTCAAACCCGAGGGAGGGCCTACGAGCAGTACTTC. Its translation is CASSQTRGRAYEQYF.

The chain has TRBV5-8 and TRBJ2-5; a weak D match, TRBD1 (6 bases). The CDR3 covers 14 residues. Germline CDR1 and CDR2: SGHTS and YDEGEE. Trimming cost V 6 bases and J 3 bases, with 15 bases left between them. CDR3 amino acids: CASNRQERKETQYF. The CDR3 bases are TGTGCCAGCAACCGACAGGAAAGAAAAGAGACCCAGTACTTC.

This clone was found a few times. The chain has TRBV15 and TRBJ1-1; perhaps TRBD1 as D (5 bases). The germline V gene has CDR1 LNHNV and CDR2 YYDKDF (reference sequence). V was clipped by 3 bases and J by 4 bases, with 24 bases between them. The CDR3 spans 18 residues. DNA for the CDR3: TGTGCCACCAGCAGTCTCGGGACCCGCCGGGGGATCGCCACTGAAGCTTTCTTT. This translates into CATSSLGTRRGIATEAFF. The variable domain in full, with the rest retrieved from reference TRBV15 and TRBJ1-1, is DAMVIQNPRYQVTQFGKPVTLSCSQTLNHNVMYWYQQKSSQAPKLLFHYYDKDFNNEADTPDNFQSRRPNTSFCFLDIRSPGLGDTAMYLCATSSLGTRRGIATEAFFGQGTRLTVV.

This clone was counted a few times. The V gene is TRBV4-2, the J gene TRBJ2-1; D is possibly TRBD1 (6 bases). Trimming shortened V by 1 base and J by 8 bases, and 12 bases separated the two germline ends. CDR3 size: 14 residues. Per germline, CDR1 LGHNA and CDR2 YNFKEQ. The CDR3 DNA reads as TGTGCCAGCAGCCAAGGGGGGCGTATGGATGAGCAGTTCTTC. Protein sequence: CASSQGGRMDEQFF.

This sequence joins TRBV18 and TRBJ2-1; 10 bases agree with TRBD1. The V gene's germline CDR1 is KGHSH and CDR2 LQKENI. The junction had 4 bases not matched to a gene; V was cut back by 2 bases and J by 6 bases. This CDR3 is built from 15 residues. CDR3 DNA sequence: TGTGCCAGCTCACCAGGGACAGGGGCGGCCAATGAGCAGTTCTTC. Protein sequence: CASSPGTGAANEQFF.

The chain has TRBV21-1 and TRBJ1-2. TRBV21-1 is termed a pseudogene. The CDR3 spans 14 residues. In DNA form, the CDR3 reads TGTGCCAGCAGCAAAGCGGCGGTTCTAAATGGCTACACCTTC. Translation: CASSKAAVLNGYTF.

J is TRBJ1-5 and V is TRBV16; no firm D call. From germline, CDR1 is KGHSY and CDR2 FQNENV. The CDR3 is 16 residues long. V lost 1 base, J lost 1 base, and 11 bases lay in between. The CDR3 spells CASSQLKSRSNQPQHF. CDR3 sequence (DNA): TGTGCCAGCAGCCAATTAAAGAGCCGCAGCAATCAGCCCCAGCATTTT.

This clone has a single count. The chain has TRBV2 and TRBJ1-6; D is undetermined. Deletions cut 7 bases from V and 0 bases from J, with 4 bases between. Germline loops: CDR1 SNHLY, CDR2 FYNNEI. This CDR3 spans 13 amino acids. The CDR3 is CASKASYNSPLHF. CDR3 sequence (DNA): TGTGCCAGCAAAGCCTCCTATAATTCACCCCTCCACTTT.

This chain joins TRBV9 and TRBJ2-3; a possible D gene is TRBD2 (6 bases). This CDR3 region has 14 residues. V shed 0 bases and J shed 5 bases, with 10 bases lying between them. Germline assignment: CDR1 SGDLS and CDR2 YYNGEE. In DNA, the CDR3 is TGTGCCAGCAGCGTAGGGGGGGACGAAGATACGCAGTATTTT. Amino acid sequence: CASSVGGDEDTQYF.

In regard to this clone: Germline and junction disagree at one end, which may indicate a read error. The chain links TRBV27 to TRBJ2-6; a weak D match, TRBD1 (5 bases). This CDR3 spans 13 amino acids. Germline CDR1 is MNHEY and CDR2 is SMNVEV (reference sequence). The CDR3: CASSLSGANGLTF. The CDR3 region has the DNA TGTGCCAGCAGTTTATCTGGGGCCAACGGCCTGACTTTC.

The chain couples TRBV5-1 to TRBJ1-6; TRBD1 aligns across 7 bases. CDR3 length: 17 amino acids. The junction had 7 bases not matched to a gene; V was cut back by 2 bases and J by 2 bases. Germline assignment: CDR1 SGHRS and CDR2 YFSETQ. CDR3 nucleotides: TGCGCCAGCAGCTTAAAAACGACAGGGACCTATAATTCACCCCTCCACTTT. Translating gives CASSLKTTGTYNSPLHF. Full variable domain (outside the CDR3, taken from reference TRBV5-1 and TRBJ1-6): KAGVTQTPRYLIKTRGQQVTLSCSPISGHRSVSWYQQTPGQGLQFLFEYFSETQRNKGNFPGRFSGRQFSNSRSEMNVSTLELGDSALYLCASSLKTTGTYNSPLHFGNGTRLTVT.

The J gene is TRBJ2-3, the V gene TRBV4-1; 10 nucleotides line up with TRBD2. CDR1 MGHRA and CDR2 YSYEKL come from the germline V gene. The CDR3 is made up of 16 amino acids. The V segment lost 4 bases and the J segment 0 bases; nucleotides outside the gene matches: 4. CDR3 bases: TGCGCCAGCAGCCGAAGTAGCGGGAGGAGCACAGATACGCAGTATTTT. Translating it yields CASSRSSGRSTDTQYF.

The chain uses TRBV29-1 and TRBJ2-6; a weak D match, TRBD2 (5 bases). V gave up 1 base and J gave up 12 bases, with 10 bases separating them. CDR3 length: 12 residues. Germline V gene sequence: CDR1 SQVTM, CDR2 ANQGSEA. Here the CDR3 DNA reads TGCAGCGTTGAAGGAGGGCTAGGCGTCCTGACTTTC. As protein: CSVEGGLGVLTF.

This clone was observed once. The rearrangement links TRBV5-1 to TRBJ2-1; TRBD1 matches at 9 bases. The germline CDR1 and CDR2 sequences are SGHRS and YFSETQ. V was clipped by 0 bases and J by 8 bases; unmatched bases: 3. The CDR3 length is 14 residues. For the CDR3, the DNA is TGCGCCAGCAGCTTGGATGACAGGGGGGATGAGCAGTTCTTC. It encodes CASSLDDRGDEQFF.

The rearrangement joins TRBV6-1 to TRBJ1-2; D remains unclear. CDR1 and CDR2 from the germline V gene are MNHNS and SASEGT. CDR3 length: 14 amino acids. V shed 1 base and J shed 5 bases, with 11 bases lying between them. CDR3 DNA sequence: TGTGCCAGCAGTGAAGGTCACCCGGGATATGGCTACACCTTC. It translates to CASSEGHPGYGYTF.

This chain connects TRBV5-4 to TRBJ2-5; no clear D gene. The length of the CDR3 is 15 residues. The V and J ends lost 0 bases and 3 bases respectively, with 12 bases between them. Germline-derived CDR1 and CDR2 are SGHNT and YYREEE (reference sequence). This chain's CDR3 is CASSLGRLVKETQYF. CDR3 sequence (DNA): TGTGCCAGCAGCTTGGGGAGACTTGTGAAAGAGACCCAGTACTTC.

The chain joins TRBV6-5 to TRBJ1-2; 8 nucleotides align to TRBD1. In germline, CDR1 is MNHEY, CDR2 SVGAGI. After removal of 3 bases from V and 4 bases from J, the junction contained 7 bases not matched to a gene. The CDR3 contains 15 residues. CDR3 sequence: CASSYRTGRSYGYTF. The CDR3 DNA reads TGTGCCAGCAGTTATAGGACAGGGAGATCCTATGGCTACACCTTC.

J is TRBJ1-1 and V is TRBV19; D unresolved. CDR3 length equals 13 residues. Germline-derived CDR1 and CDR2 are LNHDA and SQIVND (reference sequence). Trimming stripped 0 bases from V and 7 bases from J, with 9 bases between. The CDR3 DNA follows: TGTGCCAGTAGTATAGATAGGAGGCTTGAAGCTTTCTTT. It yields the protein CASSIDRRLEAFF.

This rearrangement joins TRBV15 to TRBJ1-2; D may be TRBD1 (5 bases). CDR1 is LNHNV and CDR2 is YYDKDF in the germline V gene (reference sequence). CDR3 length: 16 residues. Deletions cut 0 bases from V and 4 bases from J, with 15 bases between. The CDR3 DNA reads as TGTGCCACCAGCAGAGATCAGGGTAGCGGTGGCTATGGCTACACCTTC. Protein sequence: CATSRDQGSGGYGYTF. The variable domain in full, with the rest retrieved from reference TRBV15 and TRBJ1-2, is DAMVIQNPRYQVTQFGKPVTLSCSQTLNHNVMYWYQQKSSQAPKLLFHYYDKDFNNEADTPDNFQSRRPNTSFCFLDIRSPGLGDTAMYLCATSRDQGSGGYGYTFGSGTRLTVV.

The J gene is TRBJ1-1, the V gene TRBV30, with a weak D call TRBD1 (5 bases). CDR1 and CDR2 (germline): GTSNPN, SVGIG (reference sequence). CDR3 length: 11 amino acids. V was cut by 7 bases and J by 1 base, with 7 bases left in between. CDR3 nucleotide sequence: TGTGCCTTGACAGAGAACACTGAAGCTTTCTTT. It codes for CALTENTEAFF.

The chain combines TRBV14 with TRBJ1-5; TRBD1 might be the D (5 bases). Per germline, CDR1 SGHDN and CDR2 FVKESK. The CDR3 runs 14 residues. Between the trimmed V and J ends, which lost 3 bases and 2 bases, there was a span of 8 bases. CDR3 in DNA: TGTGCCAGCAGCCATGGAGGGGGCAATCAGCCCCAGCATTTT. Its translation: CASSHGGGNQPQHF.

V is TRBV2 and J is TRBJ1-1; 12 bases map to TRBD1. This CDR3 is 15 amino acids long. J lost 5 bases, V lost 5 bases, and 6 bases had no gene match. Per the germline V gene, CDR1 is SNHLY and CDR2 is FYNNEI. The CDR3 DNA is TGTGCCAGCAGTCTAGGGACAGGGGGCGAGACTGAAGCTTTCTTT. Protein: CASSLGTGGETEAFF.

As DNA, the CDR3 is TGTGCCAGCAGCTTAGTGGTAGGGGTCCCAGATACGCAGTATTTT. It specifies CASSLVVGVPDTQYF. The gene calls are TRBV7-9 and TRBJ2-3; D perhaps matches TRBD1 (5 bases). V was shortened by 1 base and J by 4 bases, with 12 bases between the two germline ends. From germline, CDR1 is SEHNR and CDR2 FQNEAQ (reference sequence). The CDR3 totals 15 residues.

This rearrangement joins TRBV19 to TRBJ1-2, with TRBD1 identical over 9 bases. The CDR3 loop spans 16 amino acids. The V gene end was trimmed by 6 bases and the J gene end by 8 bases; junction bases not matched to a gene: 16. CDR1 and CDR2 (germline): LNHDA, SQIVND (reference sequence). The CDR3 sequence is CASSSVGTGLSMGYTF. CDR3 nucleotides: TGTGCCAGTAGCTCCGTGGGGACAGGGCTATCTATGGGCTACACCTTC.